These T cell receptor beta chains were read from a single sample in a study of blood T cell repertoires in COVID-19. TCRdb keeps only in-frame clones here, not all; method: immunoSEQ multiplex PCR. The profile covers 250,000 to 350,000 clones, with roughly 83% appearing a single time and more than 1.4% taken by the ten largest. Material: peripheral blood. These receptors all come from a human donor with COVID-19, enrolled during active disease. The donor label of this sample is uncertain. CDR3s include the opening cysteine and the closing phenylalanine or tryptophan. Fields, in order: D gene, clone size, J gene, CDR3 length, V gene, CDR3 DNA, CDR3 protein. The D gene is left open where the match is weak. Not every row has a clone size; where given, it reads once, few, many or a size class.

D gene: TRBD2
clone size: once
J gene: TRBJ2-1
CDR3 length: 16
V gene: TRBV5-1
CDR3 DNA: TGCGCCAGCAGCCCGGGGACTAGCGGTTGGGGGAATGAGCAGTTCTTC
CDR3 protein: CASSPGTSGWGNEQFF

D gene: -
clone size: -
J gene: TRBJ2-3
CDR3 length: 12
V gene: TRBV6-6
CDR3 DNA: TGTGCCAGCAGTTACCCCTTAGATACGCAGTATTTT
CDR3 protein: CASSYPLDTQYF

D gene: TRBD1
clone size: few
J gene: TRBJ1-1
CDR3 length: 13
V gene: TRBV11-2
CDR3 DNA: TGTGCCAGCAGTTCCCAGGGGGGCACTGAAGCTTTCTTT
CDR3 protein: CASSSQGGTEAFF

D gene: TRBD1
clone size: once
J gene: TRBJ1-1
CDR3 length: 14
V gene: TRBV7-2
CDR3 DNA: TGTGCCAGCAGCTTCGACAGGGACGCCACTGAAGCTTTCTTT
CDR3 protein: CASSFDRDATEAFF

D gene: TRBD1
clone size: -
J gene: TRBJ1-2
CDR3 length: 15
V gene: TRBV2
CDR3 DNA: TGTGCCAGCAGTGAAGAGGCGACAGGGGGCGCTGGCTACACCTTC
CDR3 protein: CASSEEATGGAGYTF

D gene: TRBD2
clone size: -
J gene: TRBJ2-7
CDR3 length: 14
V gene: TRBV3-1/TRBV3-2
CDR3 DNA: TGTGCCAGCAGCCCTAGCGGGAGCCAAGGCGAGCAGTACTTC
CDR3 protein: CASSPSGSQGEQYF

D gene: TRBD1
clone size: -
J gene: TRBJ2-5
CDR3 length: 14
V gene: TRBV6-5
CDR3 DNA: TGTGCCAGCCTAATGGGACAGGGGTGGGGGGCCCAGTACTTC
CDR3 protein: CASLMGQGWGAQYF

D gene: -
clone size: -
J gene: TRBJ1-1
CDR3 length: 16
V gene: TRBV19
CDR3 DNA: TGTGCCAGTAAAGTTAGGAATACAGACGGTACCACTGAAGCTTTCTTT
CDR3 protein: CASKVRNTDGTTEAFF

D gene: -
clone size: -
J gene: TRBJ2-6
CDR3 length: 17
V gene: TRBV18
CDR3 DNA: TGTGCCAGCTCACCACTGCCGGTTGTCTCTGGGGCCAACGTCCTGACTTTC
CDR3 protein: CASSPLPVVSGANVLTF

D gene: -
clone size: -
J gene: TRBJ1-5
CDR3 length: 13
V gene: TRBV5-1
CDR3 DNA: TGCGCCAGCTCTCATGGCGGAGCTCAGCCCCAGCATTTT
CDR3 protein: CASSHGGAQPQHF

D gene: TRBD2
clone size: -
J gene: TRBJ2-1
CDR3 length: 14
V gene: TRBV24-1
CDR3 DNA: TGTGCCACCAGTCCGAGCGGGAGGGACAATGAGCAGTTCTTC
CDR3 protein: CATSPSGRDNEQFF

D gene: -
clone size: -
J gene: TRBJ2-1
CDR3 length: 12
V gene: TRBV10-3
CDR3 DNA: TGTGCCATCAGTGGACAGGACAATGAGCAGTTCTTC
CDR3 protein: CAISGQDNEQFF

D gene: -
clone size: -
J gene: TRBJ1-5
CDR3 length: 12
V gene: TRBV6-5
CDR3 DNA: TGTGCCAGCAGTTACATCGGTCAGCCCCAGCATTTT
CDR3 protein: CASSYIGQPQHF

D gene: -
clone size: -
J gene: TRBJ2-7
CDR3 length: 12
V gene: TRBV7-3
CDR3 DNA: TGTGCCAGCAGGTCCGGCTCCTACGAGCAGTACTTC
CDR3 protein: CASRSGSYEQYF

D gene: TRBD1
clone size: -
J gene: TRBJ2-1
CDR3 length: 15
V gene: TRBV7-2
CDR3 DNA: TGTGCCAGCAGCCTACACAGGGGACCCTACAATGAGCAGTTCTTC
CDR3 protein: CASSLHRGPYNEQFF

D gene: -
clone size: -
J gene: TRBJ2-2
CDR3 length: 13
V gene: TRBV2
CDR3 DNA: TGTGCCAGCAGTCAACAGGGCACCGGGGAGCTGTTTTTT
CDR3 protein: CASSQQGTGELFF

D gene: TRBD1
clone size: -
J gene: TRBJ1-5
CDR3 length: 13
V gene: TRBV6-5
CDR3 DNA: TGTGCCAGCACGGGACAGCTCAATCAGCCCCAGCATTTT
CDR3 protein: CASTGQLNQPQHF

D gene: TRBD1
clone size: few
J gene: TRBJ2-7
CDR3 length: 15
V gene: TRBV9
CDR3 DNA: TGTGCCAGCAGCGTAGGATCGACAGGGGGCAACGAGCAGTACTTC
CDR3 protein: CASSVGSTGGNEQYF

D gene: -
clone size: -
J gene: TRBJ2-1
CDR3 length: 15
V gene: TRBV6-5
CDR3 DNA: TGTGCCAGCAGGCCCGGGTATATCTCCTACAATGAGCAGTTCTTC
CDR3 protein: CASRPGYISYNEQFF

D gene: TRBD1
clone size: -
J gene: TRBJ2-2
CDR3 length: 18
V gene: TRBV5-1
CDR3 DNA: TGCGCCAGCAGCTTAAGACAGGGTACTACAAGGAGCACCGGGGAGCTGTTTTTT
CDR3 protein: CASSLRQGTTRSTGELFF

D gene: -
clone size: -
J gene: TRBJ1-2
CDR3 length: 13
V gene: TRBV2
CDR3 DNA: TGTGCCAGCCGACAGGACGCCTGGGATGGCTACACCTTC
CDR3 protein: CASRQDAWDGYTF

D gene: -
clone size: -
J gene: TRBJ1-5
CDR3 length: 17
V gene: TRBV19
CDR3 DNA: TGTGCCAGTAGTCCTCAGGGCTCGGAGTATAGCAATCAGCCCCAGCATTTT
CDR3 protein: CASSPQGSEYSNQPQHF

D gene: -
clone size: -
J gene: TRBJ2-5
CDR3 length: 17
V gene: TRBV7-2
CDR3 DNA: TGTGCCAGCAGCTTACAATCACGAGCGGAACGGCAAGAGACCCAGTACTTC
CDR3 protein: CASSLQSRAERQETQYF

D gene: -
clone size: -
J gene: TRBJ2-3
CDR3 length: 13
V gene: TRBV7-9
CDR3 DNA: TGTGCCAGCAGTCCTCAAACCCAGGATACGCAGTATTTT
CDR3 protein: CASSPQTQDTQYF

D gene: -
clone size: -
J gene: TRBJ1-1
CDR3 length: 14
V gene: TRBV7-3
CDR3 DNA: TGTGCCAGCACCAAGGAACAGGGCAACACTGAAGCTTTCTTT
CDR3 protein: CASTKEQGNTEAFF

D gene: -
clone size: once
J gene: TRBJ1-1
CDR3 length: 16
V gene: TRBV7-9
CDR3 DNA: TGTGCCAGCAGCTTAATCCTGGCCTCCCCGAACACTGAAGCTTTCTTT
CDR3 protein: CASSLILASPNTEAFF

D gene: -
clone size: once
J gene: TRBJ2-7
CDR3 length: 13
V gene: TRBV30
CDR3 DNA: TGTGCCTGGTCCGCCCGGGGATACGGCGAGCAGTACTTC
CDR3 protein: CAWSARGYGEQYF

D gene: -
clone size: -
J gene: TRBJ1-3
CDR3 length: 17
V gene: TRBV7-2
CDR3 DNA: TGTGCCAGCAGCATTAACAGGGAGACCTACTCTGGAAACACCATATATTTT
CDR3 protein: CASSINRETYSGNTIYF

D gene: TRBD2
clone size: -
J gene: TRBJ2-1
CDR3 length: 16
V gene: TRBV6-5
CDR3 DNA: TGTGCCAGCAGTTATCTACTAGCGGCTACCTACAATGAGCAGTTCTTC
CDR3 protein: CASSYLLAATYNEQFF

D gene: -
clone size: -
J gene: TRBJ1-2
CDR3 length: 18
V gene: TRBV18
CDR3 DNA: TGTGCCAGCTCCCCCGGATCTGGACGGAGGGACCATTTCTATGGCTACACCTTC
CDR3 protein: CASSPGSGRRDHFYGYTF

D gene: -
clone size: -
J gene: TRBJ1-1
CDR3 length: 15
V gene: TRBV25-1
CDR3 DNA: TGTGCCAGCAGTATACGAGGAGCGCAAAACACTGAAGCTTTCTTT
CDR3 protein: CASSIRGAQNTEAFF

D gene: TRBD1
clone size: -
J gene: TRBJ1-1
CDR3 length: 13
V gene: TRBV11-2
CDR3 DNA: TGTGCCAGCAGCTTTGAAAGACAGGGGGGAGCTTTCTTT
CDR3 protein: CASSFERQGGAFF

D gene: TRBD1
clone size: -
J gene: TRBJ1-2
CDR3 length: 14
V gene: TRBV2
CDR3 DNA: TGTGCCAGCAGTAGGACAGGGGGAAACTATGGCTACACCTTC
CDR3 protein: CASSRTGGNYGYTF

D gene: -
clone size: -
J gene: TRBJ2-7
CDR3 length: 15
V gene: TRBV6-6
CDR3 DNA: TGTGCCAGCAGTTCCCAGGGTGGCCCATTCTACGAGCAGTACTTC
CDR3 protein: CASSSQGGPFYEQYF

D gene: TRBD1
clone size: -
J gene: TRBJ1-1
CDR3 length: 12
V gene: TRBV5-1
CDR3 DNA: TGCGCCAGCAGCCCGACAGGGGGGGGTCCTTTCTTT
CDR3 protein: CASSPTGGGPFF

D gene: TRBD2
clone size: -
J gene: TRBJ2-1
CDR3 length: 14
V gene: TRBV14
CDR3 DNA: TGTGCCAGCAGCCAAGGGGGACTAGCCAATGAGCAGTTCTTC
CDR3 protein: CASSQGGLANEQFF

D gene: TRBD2
clone size: -
J gene: TRBJ2-2
CDR3 length: 18
V gene: TRBV4-1
CDR3 DNA: TGCGCCAGCAGCCAAGAGAGCGGGGGACTAGCGGGAGGCGGGGAGCTGTTTTTT
CDR3 protein: CASSQESGGLAGGGELFF

D gene: TRBD2
clone size: -
J gene: TRBJ2-7
CDR3 length: 15
V gene: TRBV11-2
CDR3 DNA: TGTGCCAGCAGCCTCCTTGCGGGAGGGCCCTACGAGCAGTACTTC
CDR3 protein: CASSLLAGGPYEQYF

D gene: -
clone size: -
J gene: TRBJ2-1
CDR3 length: 19
V gene: TRBV19
CDR3 DNA: TGTGCCAGTAGCAAACTTCCTCGGACATACCGAGGCTCCTACAATGAGCAGTTCTTC
CDR3 protein: CASSKLPRTYRGSYNEQFF

D gene: TRBD1
clone size: -
J gene: TRBJ1-1
CDR3 length: 16
V gene: TRBV29-1
CDR3 DNA: TGCAGCGTTGACCCTCCTCGACAGGGGACATCCACTGAAGCTTTCTTT
CDR3 protein: CSVDPPRQGTSTEAFF

D gene: TRBD2
clone size: -
J gene: TRBJ2-5
CDR3 length: 14
V gene: TRBV27
CDR3 DNA: TGTGCCAGCAGGTGGACTAGCGGCGTTGAGGCCCAGTACTTC
CDR3 protein: CASRWTSGVEAQYF

D gene: -
clone size: -
J gene: TRBJ2-5
CDR3 length: 13
V gene: TRBV4-2
CDR3 DNA: TGTGCCAGCAGCCAAGATCGGTTAGAGACCCAGTACTTC
CDR3 protein: CASSQDRLETQYF

D gene: -
clone size: -
J gene: TRBJ1-2
CDR3 length: 13
V gene: TRBV20-1
CDR3 DNA: TGCAGTGCTAGTGAGTCGGGGTATCTTGGCTACACCTTC
CDR3 protein: CSASESGYLGYTF

D gene: TRBD1
clone size: -
J gene: TRBJ2-3
CDR3 length: 14
V gene: TRBV2
CDR3 DNA: TGTGCCAGCACGCGGGACAGGGGCCCAGATACGCAGTATTTT
CDR3 protein: CASTRDRGPDTQYF

D gene: -
clone size: -
J gene: TRBJ1-2
CDR3 length: 15
V gene: TRBV6-4
CDR3 DNA: TGTGCCAGCAGTGACTACTCCCAGGGGAACTATGGCTACACCTTC
CDR3 protein: CASSDYSQGNYGYTF

D gene: -
clone size: -
J gene: TRBJ1-5
CDR3 length: 16
V gene: TRBV27
CDR3 DNA: TGTGCCAGCAGTTTACAGGGCAGGGGTCTAAATCAGCCCCAGCATTTT
CDR3 protein: CASSLQGRGLNQPQHF

D gene: -
clone size: -
J gene: TRBJ1-2
CDR3 length: 12
V gene: TRBV29-1
CDR3 DNA: TGCAGCGTTGAAGAAGTCGGACTGGGCTACACCTTC
CDR3 protein: CSVEEVGLGYTF

D gene: TRBD1
clone size: -
J gene: TRBJ2-1
CDR3 length: 18
V gene: TRBV5-1
CDR3 DNA: TGCGCCAGCAGCTTGGCCAATTCAGGGGGCTTTTCCTACAATGAGCAGTTCTTC
CDR3 protein: CASSLANSGGFSYNEQFF

D gene: TRBD1
clone size: -
J gene: TRBJ1-1
CDR3 length: 16
V gene: TRBV28
CDR3 DNA: TGTGCCAGCAGGGGAGGATTGGGACAGTCGAACACTGAAGCTTTCTTT
CDR3 protein: CASRGGLGQSNTEAFF

D gene: -
clone size: few
J gene: TRBJ1-4
CDR3 length: 14
V gene: TRBV5-1
CDR3 DNA: TGCGCCAGCAGACTCAGGGTAGGGGGTGAAAAACTGTTTTTT
CDR3 protein: CASRLRVGGEKLFF

D gene: -
clone size: -
J gene: TRBJ1-5
CDR3 length: 16
V gene: TRBV18
CDR3 DNA: TGTGCCAGCTCACCAGGGGGCCCCACTAGCAATCAGCCCCAGCATTTT
CDR3 protein: CASSPGGPTSNQPQHF

D gene: -
clone size: -
J gene: TRBJ2-1
CDR3 length: 16
V gene: TRBV11-3
CDR3 DNA: TGTGCCAGCAGCTTAGATACTGGCGGCTCCTACAATGAGCAGTTCTTC
CDR3 protein: CASSLDTGGSYNEQFF